This TCR beta chain is drawn from a study of CD8 T cells in ankylosing spondylitis. General study points: The disease-linked clones had a CD8+ phenotype and low blood frequencies.

From the 5' RACE reads, TCRdb called clonotypes with MiXCR, one entry per CDR3 protein. The data show approximately 350,000 distinct CDR3 sequences, with roughly 15% seen just once and 1.1% held by the top ten. On this clonotype itself: The target antigen is unknown.

Germline V gene data show CDR1 as SGHNT and CDR2 as YENEEA. CDR3 length equals 15 residues. The V end was cut by 4 bases, the J end by 1 base, with 10 bases between. The source material was blood, either unsorted or a sorted T cell fraction (not recorded which). This rearrangement joins TRBV11-3 to TRBJ2-2, with a weak D call TRBD2 (6 bases). This sequence originates from a male donor with ankylosing spondylitis or in good health (not recorded which). The chain's CDR3 is CASSYRDWNTGELFF. The CDR3 bases are TGTGCCAGCAGCTACCGGGACTGGAACACCGGGGAGCTGTTTTTT. Full variable domain (outside the CDR3, taken from reference TRBV11-3 and TRBJ2-2): EAGVVQSPRYKIIEKKQPVAFWCNPISGHNTLYWYLQNLGQGPELLIRYENEEAVDDSQLPKDRFSAERLKGVDSTLKIQPAELGDSAVYLCASSYRDWNTGELFFGEGSRLTVL.